The TCR beta chain described here comes from a study of blood T cell repertoires in COVID-19. The overall study: The analysed material was cDNA or gDNA that came from T cells, B-cell-depleted T cells, or PBMCs.

Across about two dozen US areas, participants ranged in age from roughly 18 to 95 years. Clones were sequenced by immunoSEQ multiplex PCR, and TCRdb holds only the in-frame ones, with some missing. Of fewer than 350,000 clones in the sample, 85% were seen once. V was pared by 3 bases and J by 2 bases, with 5 bases of the junction left unmatched. Germline V gene sequence: CDR1 DFQATT, CDR2 SNEGSKA (reference sequence). This CDR3 contains 14 residues. V usage is TRBV20-1 and J usage is TRBJ2-7; TRBD2 agrees at 9 bases. The sample comprised PBMCs or T cells enriched from blood (not recorded which). The clonotype comes from a woman aged 45 to 65 who had recovered from COVID-19. CDR3: CSASNPSGTYEQYF. The CDR3 nucleotides are TGCAGTGCTAGTAATCCTAGCGGGACCTACGAGCAGTACTTC.